This TCR beta chain was obtained from a study of a mutant IDH1 vaccine in newly diagnosed glioma. In the study overall: Mean patient age was approximately 39 years; 62.5% were male and approximately 40% female. The earlier regimen, radiotherapy, temozolomide, or both, was most often both.

Findings and limits, study-wide: There were vaccine-induced immune responses in just over 90% of the patients.

A word on this clone: Antigen: not known.

Libraries were prepared by immunoSEQ multiplex PCR; TCRdb keeps only in-frame clonotypes and omits some of them. The sample comprises about 62,000 clones, about 91% of which are singletons, and more than 1.5% rests with the top ten. The germline V gene encodes CDR1 MNHEY and CDR2 SMNVEV (reference sequence). The CDR3 is 15 amino acids. V lost 3 bases and J lost 4, with 15 bases in between. Time point in this sample: week 11, during vaccination. A 20-mer mutant IDH1 peptide at 300 ug was injected subcutaneously with topical imiquimod. The receptor comes from a man aged 35-49 years with glioma. The starting material was PBMCs, obtained from a glioma patient whose treatment included an IDH1 peptide vaccine. The V call is TRBV27, the J call TRBJ1-2, with D possibly being TRBD1 (6 bases). CDR3 coding DNA: TGTGCCAGCAGTTTCAGGGAGGGGGGACCCTATGGCTACACCTTC. Translating gives CASSFREGGPYGYTF.